These T cell receptor beta chains were read from a single sample in a study of identical twins. TCRdb processed the 5' RACE reads anew with MiXCR; each CDR3 protein has one entry. This sample has some 1,600,000 distinct CDR3 sequences, with under 35% found just once. Sequencing was performed on cord blood. The receptors stem from a newborn girl in good health. CDR3s include the opening cysteine and the closing phenylalanine or tryptophan. A D gene is named only where the DNA matches it firmly. Clone size is not always given. Where it is, it says once, few, many or a class for expanded clones.

v_call: TRBV25-1; j_call: TRBJ1-6; d_call: -; cdr3_length: 17; clone_size: -; cdr3_aa: CASSEWRPSSYNSPLHF; cdr3_nt: TGTGCCAGCAGTGAATGGAGGCCTAGCTCCTATAATTCACCCCTCCACTTT
v_call: TRBV5-8; j_call: TRBJ1-4; d_call: -; cdr3_length: 16; clone_size: -; cdr3_aa: CASSLANTGRGEKLFF; cdr3_nt: TGTGCCAGCAGCTTGGCCAATACAGGGAGGGGGGAAAAACTGTTTTTT
v_call: TRBV6-6; j_call: TRBJ2-3; d_call: -; cdr3_length: 15; clone_size: -; cdr3_aa: CASSYSSGGRDTQYF; cdr3_nt: TGTGCCAGCAGTTACTCTAGCGGCGGCAGGGATACGCAGTATTTT
v_call: TRBV11-2; j_call: TRBJ2-3; d_call: -; cdr3_length: 15; clone_size: -; cdr3_aa: CASSAQGGLADTQYF; cdr3_nt: TGTGCCAGCAGCGCACAGGGAGGTCTGGCAGATACGCAGTATTTT
v_call: TRBV18; j_call: TRBJ2-1; d_call: TRBD2; cdr3_length: 19; clone_size: few; cdr3_aa: CASSPLGTSGGSSYNEQFF; cdr3_nt: TGTGCCAGCTCACCATTAGGGACTAGCGGGGGGAGCTCCTACAATGAGCAGTTCTTC
v_call: TRBV6-1; j_call: TRBJ2-5; d_call: TRBD2; cdr3_length: 14; clone_size: few; cdr3_aa: CASGQRGIQETQYF; cdr3_nt: TGTGCCAGCGGCCAGCGGGGGATCCAAGAGACCCAGTACTTC
v_call: TRBV20-1; j_call: TRBJ2-7; d_call: -; cdr3_length: 16; clone_size: few; cdr3_aa: CSARDFGTSMNYEQYF; cdr3_nt: TGCAGTGCTAGAGATTTTGGTACATCTATGAACTACGAGCAGTACTTC
v_call: TRBV3-1; j_call: TRBJ2-2; d_call: TRBD1; cdr3_length: 15; clone_size: few; cdr3_aa: CASSHDRAGTGELFF; cdr3_nt: TGTGCCAGCAGCCACGACAGGGCTGGCACCGGGGAGCTGTTTTTT
v_call: TRBV4-2; j_call: TRBJ2-7; d_call: -; cdr3_length: 16; clone_size: few; cdr3_aa: CASSQVARARRYEQYF; cdr3_nt: TGTGCCAGCAGCCAAGTGGCGCGGGCCCGTCGCTACGAGCAGTACTTC
v_call: TRBV20-1; j_call: TRBJ2-7; d_call: TRBD2; cdr3_length: 13; clone_size: few; cdr3_aa: CSAPTSGGHEQYF; cdr3_nt: TGCAGTGCCCCGACTAGCGGGGGACACGAGCAGTACTTC
v_call: TRBV27; j_call: TRBJ2-1; d_call: TRBD1; cdr3_length: 13; clone_size: -; cdr3_aa: CAISETGVNEQFF; cdr3_nt: TGTGCCATCTCCGAGACAGGGGTGAATGAGCAGTTCTTC
v_call: TRBV4-2; j_call: TRBJ2-3; d_call: -; cdr3_length: 14; clone_size: few; cdr3_aa: CASSQVESTDTQYF; cdr3_nt: TGTGCCAGCAGCCAGGTCGAGAGCACAGATACGCAGTATTTT
v_call: TRBV7-7; j_call: TRBJ2-3; d_call: -; cdr3_length: 16; clone_size: few; cdr3_aa: CASSPPTSGNTDTQYF; cdr3_nt: TGTGCCAGCAGCCCCCCGACTAGTGGAAACACAGATACGCAGTATTTT
v_call: TRBV4-1; j_call: TRBJ2-3; d_call: TRBD2; cdr3_length: 15; clone_size: few; cdr3_aa: CASSHSGVLTDTQYF; cdr3_nt: TGCGCCAGCAGCCATAGCGGGGTCCTCACAGATACGCAGTATTTT
v_call: TRBV11-2; j_call: TRBJ1-1; d_call: -; cdr3_length: 12; clone_size: few; cdr3_aa: CASSPDSTEAFF; cdr3_nt: TGTGCCAGCAGCCCGGACAGCACTGAAGCTTTCTTT
v_call: TRBV19; j_call: TRBJ2-7; d_call: -; cdr3_length: 14; clone_size: -; cdr3_aa: CASSIAATYYEQYF; cdr3_nt: TGTGCCAGTAGTATAGCCGCTACTTACTACGAGCAGTACTTC
v_call: TRBV5-1; j_call: TRBJ2-7; d_call: -; cdr3_length: 15; clone_size: many; cdr3_aa: CASSLVTGPFYEQYF; cdr3_nt: TGCGCCAGCAGCTTGGTTACAGGACCCTTCTACGAGCAGTACTTC
v_call: TRBV11-2; j_call: TRBJ2-1; d_call: -; cdr3_length: 16; clone_size: few; cdr3_aa: CASSLSPGQNVNEQFF; cdr3_nt: TGTGCCAGCAGCCTCAGCCCGGGACAAAACGTCAATGAGCAGTTCTTC
v_call: TRBV12-3/TRBV12-4; j_call: TRBJ2-1; d_call: -; cdr3_length: 12; clone_size: -; cdr3_aa: CASTQGRDEQFF; cdr3_nt: TGTGCCAGCACCCAGGGGCGAGATGAGCAGTTCTTC
v_call: TRBV6-1; j_call: TRBJ2-3; d_call: TRBD2; cdr3_length: 16; clone_size: -; cdr3_aa: CASGGKLAGPTDTQYF; cdr3_nt: TGTGCCAGCGGTGGAAAACTAGCGGGGCCCACAGATACGCAGTATTTT
v_call: TRBV4-1; j_call: TRBJ2-4; d_call: -; cdr3_length: 12; clone_size: -; cdr3_aa: CASSQDTGKQYF; cdr3_nt: TGCGCCAGCAGCCAAGACACAGGGAAGCAGTACTTC
v_call: TRBV6-5; j_call: TRBJ1-2; d_call: -; cdr3_length: 14; clone_size: many; cdr3_aa: CASSPPGTPNGYTF; cdr3_nt: TGTGCCAGCAGCCCCCCCGGGACTCCGAATGGCTACACCTTC
v_call: TRBV6-2/TRBV6-3; j_call: TRBJ2-3; d_call: -; cdr3_length: 16; clone_size: few; cdr3_aa: CASRYSLGTVKDTQYF; cdr3_nt: TGTGCCAGCAGATATTCTCTCGGGACGGTTAAGGATACGCAGTATTTT
v_call: TRBV9; j_call: TRBJ1-2; d_call: -; cdr3_length: 16; clone_size: few; cdr3_aa: CASSVATGAANYGYTF; cdr3_nt: TGTGCCAGCAGCGTAGCTACGGGGGCGGCTAACTATGGCTACACCTTC
v_call: TRBV12-3/TRBV12-4; j_call: TRBJ2-1; d_call: -; cdr3_length: 13; clone_size: -; cdr3_aa: CASRVSGVETQFF; cdr3_nt: TGTGCCAGCAGAGTTTCGGGGGTTGAGACCCAGTTCTTC
v_call: TRBV5-1; j_call: TRBJ1-4; d_call: -; cdr3_length: 14; clone_size: -; cdr3_aa: CASKLEAAVGKLFF; cdr3_nt: TGCGCCAGCAAACTTGAGGCGGCAGTTGGAAAACTGTTTTTT
v_call: TRBV13; j_call: TRBJ2-3; d_call: TRBD2; cdr3_length: 18; clone_size: -; cdr3_aa: CASSSPNLAGGSTDTQYF; cdr3_nt: TGTGCCAGCAGCTCCCCCAATTTAGCGGGGGGGAGCACAGATACGCAGTATTTT
v_call: TRBV5-1; j_call: TRBJ2-3; d_call: TRBD1; cdr3_length: 14; clone_size: -; cdr3_aa: CASSKGAQTDTQYF; cdr3_nt: TGCGCCAGCAGTAAGGGGGCGCAGACAGATACGCAGTATTTT
v_call: TRBV6-2/TRBV6-3; j_call: TRBJ2-1; d_call: -; cdr3_length: 13; clone_size: few; cdr3_aa: CASKDSPGNEQFF; cdr3_nt: TGTGCCAGCAAGGACAGCCCGGGGAATGAGCAGTTCTTC
v_call: TRBV3-1; j_call: TRBJ2-3; d_call: -; cdr3_length: 15; clone_size: -; cdr3_aa: CASSQVVSGPDTQYF; cdr3_nt: TGTGCCAGCAGCCAAGTCGTGTCGGGCCCAGATACGCAGTATTTT
v_call: TRBV6-5; j_call: TRBJ1-2; d_call: TRBD1; cdr3_length: 19; clone_size: once; cdr3_aa: CASSYRGIRDREYLHGYTF; cdr3_nt: TGTGCCAGCAGTTACAGGGGTATCCGGGACAGGGAATACCTCCATGGCTACACCTTC
v_call: TRBV28; j_call: TRBJ2-1; d_call: -; cdr3_length: 18; clone_size: few; cdr3_aa: CASSLTQFDVVWGNEQFF; cdr3_nt: TGTGCCAGCAGTTTAACCCAATTTGACGTGGTCTGGGGAAATGAGCAGTTCTTC
v_call: TRBV28; j_call: TRBJ2-1; d_call: TRBD2; cdr3_length: 17; clone_size: few; cdr3_aa: CASSSPPLAGPYNEQFF; cdr3_nt: TGTGCCAGCAGTTCCCCCCCTCTAGCGGGCCCCTACAATGAGCAGTTCTTC
v_call: TRBV18; j_call: TRBJ2-5; d_call: TRBD2; cdr3_length: 15; clone_size: many; cdr3_aa: CASSPGLAAFETQYF; cdr3_nt: TGTGCCAGCTCCCCGGGACTAGCAGCTTTTGAGACCCAGTACTTC
v_call: TRBV2; j_call: TRBJ2-7; d_call: -; cdr3_length: 13; clone_size: -; cdr3_aa: CASHRGPLYEQYF; cdr3_nt: TGTGCCAGCCACCGGGGACCTCTCTACGAGCAGTACTTC
v_call: TRBV28; j_call: TRBJ1-2; d_call: -; cdr3_length: 13; clone_size: -; cdr3_aa: CTSSLGDLLGYTF; cdr3_nt: TGTACCAGCAGTTTAGGGGATCTATTAGGCTACACCTTC
v_call: TRBV29-1; j_call: TRBJ2-1; d_call: TRBD2; cdr3_length: 13; clone_size: many; cdr3_aa: CSVERGVYNEQFF; cdr3_nt: TGCAGCGTCGAGCGGGGGGTATACAATGAGCAGTTCTTC
v_call: TRBV20-1; j_call: TRBJ2-3; d_call: -; cdr3_length: 14; clone_size: few; cdr3_aa: CSARVTGRTDTQYF; cdr3_nt: TGCAGTGCTAGGGTCACGGGACGAACAGATACGCAGTATTTT
v_call: TRBV4-1; j_call: TRBJ2-1; d_call: TRBD2; cdr3_length: 17; clone_size: -; cdr3_aa: CASSQLPLAGGYNEQFF; cdr3_nt: TGCGCCAGCAGCCAACTCCCTTTAGCGGGGGGTTACAATGAGCAGTTCTTC
v_call: TRBV15; j_call: TRBJ2-7; d_call: TRBD1; cdr3_length: 15; clone_size: -; cdr3_aa: CATSRGQGLSYEQYF; cdr3_nt: TGTGCCACCAGCAGAGGACAGGGCCTTTCCTACGAGCAGTACTTC
v_call: TRBV14; j_call: TRBJ2-7; d_call: TRBD2; cdr3_length: 14; clone_size: -; cdr3_aa: CASGRLAGGYEQYF; cdr3_nt: TGTGCCAGCGGCCGACTAGCGGGAGGCTACGAGCAGTACTTC
v_call: TRBV20-1; j_call: TRBJ2-7; d_call: -; cdr3_length: 11; clone_size: few; cdr3_aa: CSAEPYYEQYF; cdr3_nt: TGCAGTGCCGAACCGTACTACGAGCAGTACTTC
v_call: TRBV12-3/TRBV12-4; j_call: TRBJ2-5; d_call: TRBD2; cdr3_length: 17; clone_size: many; cdr3_aa: CASSYTSGGNLGETQYF; cdr3_nt: TGTGCCAGCAGCTACACTAGCGGGGGGAACTTGGGAGAGACCCAGTACTTC
v_call: TRBV6-2/TRBV6-3; j_call: TRBJ1-2; d_call: -; cdr3_length: 15; clone_size: -; cdr3_aa: CASSYDAAGNYGYTF; cdr3_nt: TGTGCCAGCAGTTACGATGCGGCGGGAAACTATGGCTACACCTTC
v_call: TRBV2; j_call: TRBJ2-5; d_call: -; cdr3_length: 15; clone_size: many; cdr3_aa: CASSTTSIPQETQYF; cdr3_nt: TGTGCCAGCAGCACCACTAGTATCCCCCAAGAGACCCAGTACTTC
v_call: TRBV7-2; j_call: TRBJ2-1; d_call: -; cdr3_length: 16; clone_size: -; cdr3_aa: CASSNSGLSSYNEQFF; cdr3_nt: TGTGCCAGCAGCAATAGCGGACTATCCTCCTACAATGAGCAGTTCTTC